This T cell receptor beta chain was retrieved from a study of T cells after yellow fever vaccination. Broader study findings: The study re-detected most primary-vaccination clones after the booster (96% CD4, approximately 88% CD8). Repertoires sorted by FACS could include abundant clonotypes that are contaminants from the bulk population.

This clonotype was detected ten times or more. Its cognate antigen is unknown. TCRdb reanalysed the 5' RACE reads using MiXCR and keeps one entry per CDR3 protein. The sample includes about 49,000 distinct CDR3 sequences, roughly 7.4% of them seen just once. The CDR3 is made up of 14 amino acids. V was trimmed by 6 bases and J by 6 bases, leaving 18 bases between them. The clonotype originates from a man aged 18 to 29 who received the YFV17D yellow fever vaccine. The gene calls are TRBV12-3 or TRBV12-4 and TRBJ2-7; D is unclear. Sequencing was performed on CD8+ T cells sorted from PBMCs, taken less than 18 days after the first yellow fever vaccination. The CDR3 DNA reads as TGTGCCAGCAGAGACACCCGCGGATCCCTCGAGCAGTACTTC. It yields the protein CASRDTRGSLEQYF.